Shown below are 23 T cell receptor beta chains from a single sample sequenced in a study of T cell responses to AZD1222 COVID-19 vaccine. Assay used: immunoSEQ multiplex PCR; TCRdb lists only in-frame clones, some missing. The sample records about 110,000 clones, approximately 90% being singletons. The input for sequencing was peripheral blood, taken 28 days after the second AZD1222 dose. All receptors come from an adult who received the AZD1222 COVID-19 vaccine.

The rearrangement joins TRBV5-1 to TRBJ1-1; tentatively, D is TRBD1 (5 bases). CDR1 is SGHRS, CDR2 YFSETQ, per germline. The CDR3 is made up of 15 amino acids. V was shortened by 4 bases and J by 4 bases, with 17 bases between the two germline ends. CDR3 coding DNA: TGCGCCAGCAGCAGGTCCGGGACTCAAGGCACTGAAGCTTTCTTT. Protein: CASSRSGTQGTEAFF.

The CDR3 spells CASSSFGRGEKLFF. In DNA form, the CDR3 reads TGTGCCAGCAGCTCTTTTGGTAGGGGTGAAAAACTGTTTTTT. The rearrangement joins TRBV11-2 to TRBJ1-4, with D tentatively TRBD1 (5 bases). V gave up 4 bases and J gave up 7 bases, with 13 bases separating them. Germline V gene lookup returns CDR1 SGHAT and CDR2 FQNNGV. The CDR3 runs 14 residues.

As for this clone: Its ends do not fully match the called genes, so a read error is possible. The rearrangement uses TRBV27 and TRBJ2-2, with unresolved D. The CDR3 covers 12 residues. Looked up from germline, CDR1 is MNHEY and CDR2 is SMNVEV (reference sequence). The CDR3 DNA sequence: TGCCCGCCAGCAGTTAAGCCCGGGGAGCTGTTTTTT. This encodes CPPAVKPGELFF.

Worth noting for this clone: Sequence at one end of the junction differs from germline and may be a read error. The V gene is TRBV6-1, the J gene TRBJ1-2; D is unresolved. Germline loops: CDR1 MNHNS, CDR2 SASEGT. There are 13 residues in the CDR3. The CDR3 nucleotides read TGTGCCAGCAGTGAAGGAGGAAGGGAGTGGAATGCCTTC. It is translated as CASSEGGREWNAF.

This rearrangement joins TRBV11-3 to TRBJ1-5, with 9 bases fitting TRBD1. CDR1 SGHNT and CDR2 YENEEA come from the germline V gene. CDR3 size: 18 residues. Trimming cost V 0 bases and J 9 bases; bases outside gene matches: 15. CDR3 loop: CASSLDKARDRDLMPQHF. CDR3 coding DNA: TGTGCCAGCAGCTTAGATAAGGCCCGGGACAGGGATCTCATGCCCCAGCATTTT.

CDR3 coding DNA: TGCGCCAGCAGTGGAGCGGGAGGGCCGGTCAGTTACGAGCAGTACTTC. This gives the protein CASSGAGGPVSYEQYF. The rearrangement links TRBV10-2 to TRBJ2-7; 10 nucleotides agree with TRBD2. Germline V gives CDR1 WSHSY, CDR2 SAAADI. V shed 4 bases, J shed 4 bases, and the junction held 10 bases outside the gene matches. The CDR3 runs to 16 residues.

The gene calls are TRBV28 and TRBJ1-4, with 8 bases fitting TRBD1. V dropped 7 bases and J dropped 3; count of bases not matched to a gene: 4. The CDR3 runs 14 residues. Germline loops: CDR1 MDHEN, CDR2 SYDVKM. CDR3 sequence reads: CASKSGQANEKLFF. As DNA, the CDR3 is TGTGCCAGCAAGTCGGGACAGGCTAATGAAAAACTGTTTTTT.

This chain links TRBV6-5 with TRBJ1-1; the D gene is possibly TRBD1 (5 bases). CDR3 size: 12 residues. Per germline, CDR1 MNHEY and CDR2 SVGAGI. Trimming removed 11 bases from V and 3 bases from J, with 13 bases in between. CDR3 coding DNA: TGTGCCCCCCCGGGGGGGGACACTGAAGCTTTCTTT. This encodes CAPPGGDTEAFF.

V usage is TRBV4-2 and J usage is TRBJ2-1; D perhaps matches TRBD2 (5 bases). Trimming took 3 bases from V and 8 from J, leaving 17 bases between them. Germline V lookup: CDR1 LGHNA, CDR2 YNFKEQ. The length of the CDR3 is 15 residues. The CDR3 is CASSQANAGRDEQFF. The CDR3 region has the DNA TGTGCCAGCAGCCAGGCCAATGCGGGTAGAGATGAGCAGTTCTTC.

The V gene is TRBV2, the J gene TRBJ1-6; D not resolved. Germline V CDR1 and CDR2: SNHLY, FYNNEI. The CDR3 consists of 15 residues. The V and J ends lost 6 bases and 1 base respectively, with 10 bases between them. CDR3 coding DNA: TGTGCCAGCAGCCCCCTGGTTTCCTATAATTCACCCCTCCACTTT. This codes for CASSPLVSYNSPLHF.

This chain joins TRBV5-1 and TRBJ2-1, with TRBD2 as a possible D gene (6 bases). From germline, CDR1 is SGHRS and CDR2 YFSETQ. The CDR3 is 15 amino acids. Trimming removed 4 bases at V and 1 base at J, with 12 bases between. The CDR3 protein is CASSPGLESYNEQFF. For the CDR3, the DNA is TGCGCCAGCAGCCCGGGACTGGAATCCTACAATGAGCAGTTCTTC.

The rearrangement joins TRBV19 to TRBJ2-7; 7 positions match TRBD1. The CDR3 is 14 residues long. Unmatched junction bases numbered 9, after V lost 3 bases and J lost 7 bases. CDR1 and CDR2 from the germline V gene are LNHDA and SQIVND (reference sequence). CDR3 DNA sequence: TGTGCCAGTAGTATCGAACCCTACAGGGGAGAGCAGTACTTC. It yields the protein CASSIEPYRGEQYF.

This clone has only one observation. CDR3 bases: TGTGCTAGTGGTCCCCGGGGCCTTGGTGGCACTGAAGCTTTCTTT. This encodes CASGPRGLGGTEAFF. The chain is built from TRBV12-5 and TRBJ1-1; D possibly corresponds to TRBD1 (5 bases). The CDR3 runs 15 residues. Trimming cost V 5 bases and J 4 bases, with 17 bases left between them. The V gene's germline CDR1 is LGHNT and CDR2 FRNRAP.

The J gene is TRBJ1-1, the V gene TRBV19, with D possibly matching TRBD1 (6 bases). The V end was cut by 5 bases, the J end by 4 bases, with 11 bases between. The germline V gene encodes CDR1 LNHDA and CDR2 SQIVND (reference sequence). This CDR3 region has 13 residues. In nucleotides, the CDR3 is TGTGCCAGTAGTGTCGGGGGCCCCACTGAAGCTTTCTTT. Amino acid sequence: CASSVGGPTEAFF.

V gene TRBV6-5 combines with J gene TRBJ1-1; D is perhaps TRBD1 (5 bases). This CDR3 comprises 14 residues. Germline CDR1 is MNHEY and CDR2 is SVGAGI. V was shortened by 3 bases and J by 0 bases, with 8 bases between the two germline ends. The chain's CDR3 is CASSYQGLNTEAFF. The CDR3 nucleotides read TGTGCCAGCAGTTATCAGGGACTGAACACTGAAGCTTTCTTT.

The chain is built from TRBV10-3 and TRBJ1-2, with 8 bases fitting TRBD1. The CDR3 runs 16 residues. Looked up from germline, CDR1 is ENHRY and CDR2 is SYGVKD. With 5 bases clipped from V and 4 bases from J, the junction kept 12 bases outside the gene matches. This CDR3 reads CAISSSRDRQFYGYTF. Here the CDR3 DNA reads TGTGCCATCAGTTCGTCCCGGGACAGGCAATTCTATGGCTACACCTTC.

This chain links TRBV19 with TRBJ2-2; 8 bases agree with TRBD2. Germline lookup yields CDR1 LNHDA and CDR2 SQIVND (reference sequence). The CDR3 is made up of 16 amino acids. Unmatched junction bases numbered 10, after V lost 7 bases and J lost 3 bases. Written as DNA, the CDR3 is TGTGCCAGTACCATTCCGGGACTAGGGGACACCGGGGAGCTGTTTTTT. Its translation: CASTIPGLGDTGELFF.

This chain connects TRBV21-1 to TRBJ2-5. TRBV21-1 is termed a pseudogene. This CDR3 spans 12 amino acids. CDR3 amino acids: CASSTSLETQYF. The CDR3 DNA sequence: TGTGCCAGCAGCACATCCCTCGAGACCCAGTACTTC.

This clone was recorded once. The CDR3 sequence: CASTPDRGVTSTDTQYF. The CDR3 nucleotides read TGTGCCAGTACCCCGGACAGGGGCGTCACTAGCACAGATACGCAGTATTTT. The chain couples TRBV19 to TRBJ2-3, with 9 bases identical to TRBD1. Looked up from germline, CDR1 is LNHDA and CDR2 is SQIVND (reference sequence). The trim removed 7 bases at V and 0 bases at J, leaving 11 bases unmatched. This CDR3 has 17 amino acids.

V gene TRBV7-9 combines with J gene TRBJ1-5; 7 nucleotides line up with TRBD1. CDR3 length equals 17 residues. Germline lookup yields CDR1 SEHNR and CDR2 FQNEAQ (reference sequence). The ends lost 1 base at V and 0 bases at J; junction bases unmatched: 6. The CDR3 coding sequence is TGTGCCAGCAGCTTAGTTGGCGGGACAGATAGCAATCAGCCCCAGCATTTT. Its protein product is CASSLVGGTDSNQPQHF.

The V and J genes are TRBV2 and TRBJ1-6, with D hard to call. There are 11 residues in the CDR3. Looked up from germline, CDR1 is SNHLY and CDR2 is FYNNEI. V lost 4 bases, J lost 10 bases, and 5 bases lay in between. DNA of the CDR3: TGTGCCAGCAGTGCAAAGTCACCCCTCCACTTT. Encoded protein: CASSAKSPLHF.

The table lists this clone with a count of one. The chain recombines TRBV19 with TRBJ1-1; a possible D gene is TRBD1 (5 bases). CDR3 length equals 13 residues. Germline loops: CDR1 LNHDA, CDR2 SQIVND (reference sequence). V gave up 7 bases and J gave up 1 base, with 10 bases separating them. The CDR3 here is CASKGTGNTEAFF. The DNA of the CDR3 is TGTGCCAGTAAGGGTACAGGGAACACTGAAGCTTTCTTT.

CDR3 DNA sequence: TGTGCCAGCGGACGGGACGCATATAATGAAAAACTGTTTTTT. Protein product: CASGRDAYNEKLFF. The chain joins TRBV7-9 to TRBJ1-4, with a possible D match to TRBD1 (5 bases). Trimming left V 8 bases short and J 4 bases short, with 14 bases between. The germline V gene has CDR1 SEHNR and CDR2 FQNEAQ (reference sequence). There are 14 residues in the CDR3.